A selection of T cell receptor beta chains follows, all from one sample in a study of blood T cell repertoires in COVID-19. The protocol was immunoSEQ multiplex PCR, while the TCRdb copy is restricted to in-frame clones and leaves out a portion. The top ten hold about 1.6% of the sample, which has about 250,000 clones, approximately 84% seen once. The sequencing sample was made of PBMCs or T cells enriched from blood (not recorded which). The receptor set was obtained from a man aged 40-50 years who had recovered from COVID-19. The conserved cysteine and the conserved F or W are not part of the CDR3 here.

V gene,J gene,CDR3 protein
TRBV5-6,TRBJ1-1,ASSSPGMNTEAF
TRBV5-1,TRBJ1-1,ASSLSVSMNTEAF
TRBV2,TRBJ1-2,ASSGPYGYT
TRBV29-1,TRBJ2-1,SVGRWDSQQF
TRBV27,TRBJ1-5,ASSPGTGGGQPQH
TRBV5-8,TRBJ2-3,ASSQEGADTQY
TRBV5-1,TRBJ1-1,ASSLAPGQGNTEAF
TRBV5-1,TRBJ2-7,ASAPQLAGGPLYEQY
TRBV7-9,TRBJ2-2,ASSFRGELF
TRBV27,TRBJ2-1,ASSDGRYNEQF
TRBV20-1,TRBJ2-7,SASKLREIYEQY
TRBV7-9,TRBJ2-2,ASSPAGRVPTGELF
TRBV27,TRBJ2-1,ASSGRGNEQF
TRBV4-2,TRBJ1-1,ASSQDLQVYTEAF
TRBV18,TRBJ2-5,ASSPPTGRIQETQY
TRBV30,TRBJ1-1,AWSSPRRDTEAF
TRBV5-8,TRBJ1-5,ASSPWTGPNQPQH
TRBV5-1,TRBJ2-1,ASSLAVGGQYEQF
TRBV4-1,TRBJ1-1,ASSLNLQGNTEAF
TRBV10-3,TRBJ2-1,AISERADEQF
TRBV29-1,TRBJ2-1,SVARTSGGSYNEQF
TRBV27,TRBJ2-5,ASSPITGDIQETQY
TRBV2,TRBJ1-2,ASQGIRSYGYT
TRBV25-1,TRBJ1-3,ASSPTGTGNTIY
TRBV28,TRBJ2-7,ASSVQGGTYEQY
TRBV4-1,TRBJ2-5,ASSPTGETQY
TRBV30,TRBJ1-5,AWSVGTGNPGSNQPQH
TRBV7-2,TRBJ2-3,ASSPVSPAGAADTQY
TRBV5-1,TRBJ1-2,ASSPRTRGGYT
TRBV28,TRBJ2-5,ASSLHSGGGQETQY
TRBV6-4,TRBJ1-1,ASSDSRGERTEAF